A selection of T cell receptor beta chains follows, all from one sample in a study of shared clonotypes between healthy human individuals. Method: immunoSEQ multiplex PCR; TCRdb's copy keeps in-frame clones and lacks some. The table includes under 1,900,000 clones, 98% detected once. The sequenced sample was naive CD4+ T cells sorted from blood. The receptor source for this set is a man aged 25 to 40 in good health. CDR3s include the opening cysteine and the closing phenylalanine or tryptophan. The D gene is left open where the match is weak.

D gene	J gene	V gene	CDR3 protein	CDR3 DNA
-	TRBJ2-7	TRBV6-1	CASSDRHPSYEQYF	TGTGCCAGCAGTGACAGGCACCCCTCCTACGAGCAGTACTTC
TRBD1	TRBJ2-5	TRBV28	CASSLPRQDRTETQYF	TGTGCCAGCAGTTTACCCAGACAGGACAGGACGGAGACCCAGTACTTC
TRBD2	TRBJ2-5	TRBV7-8	CASSLVGGRDRLEETQYF	TGTGCCAGCAGCTTAGTTGGCGGGAGAGACAGACTAGAAGAGACCCAGTACTTC
-	TRBJ2-7	TRBV15	CATSRELLLSDSYEQYF	TGTGCCACCAGCAGAGAGTTGTTGTTGTCGGACTCCTACGAGCAGTACTTC
-	TRBJ1-3	TRBV4-1	CASSQILGPLSGNTIYF	TGCGCCAGCAGCCAAATTCTTGGACCGCTCTCTGGAAACACCATATATTTT
-	TRBJ2-2	TRBV25-1	CASAGVNTGELFF	TGTGCCAGCGCAGGGGTCAACACCGGGGAGCTGTTTTTT
TRBD1	TRBJ2-7	TRBV28	CASRLTRGQAYEQYF	TGTGCCAGCAGACTTACCCGGGGACAGGCCTACGAGCAGTACTTC
-	TRBJ2-3	TRBV6-6	CASSSIIAGDTQYF	TGTGCCAGCAGTTCCATAATCGCAGGGGATACGCAGTATTTT
-	TRBJ2-7	TRBV9	CASSGVSYEQYF	TGTGCCAGCAGCGGAGTCTCCTACGAGCAGTACTTC
-	TRBJ2-7	TRBV19	CASSSYGQTDENPYEQYF	TGTGCCAGTAGTTCCTACGGACAGACAGATGAGAACCCTTACGAGCAGTACTTC